This T cell receptor (beta chain) was documented in a study of cytomegalovirus exposure and HLA in healthy donors. Looking at the study overall: From donors who were HLA-typed, an early data release held about 85 million unique TCRs.

13 Jbeta primers and 60 Vbeta primers were used for the PCR. Clones were read by immunoSEQ multiplex PCR, and TCRdb kept only the in-frame ones, dropping some. Of approximately 86,000 clones in the sample, less than 85% were seen once. V lost 0 bases to trimming and J lost 5 bases; unmatched junction nucleotides: 12. This CDR3 is 17 amino acids long. Germline lookup yields CDR1 SGHRS and CDR2 YFSETQ. Source material: PBMCs. The V call is TRBV5-1, the J call TRBJ2-7; 9 nucleotides agree with TRBD1. The sequence derives from a man aged 35-49 years in good health and CMV-seropositive. CDR3 amino acids: CASSLGGLGQGPNEQYF. DNA for the CDR3: TGCGCCAGCAGCTTGGGAGGCTTGGGACAGGGCCCCAACGAGCAGTACTTC.